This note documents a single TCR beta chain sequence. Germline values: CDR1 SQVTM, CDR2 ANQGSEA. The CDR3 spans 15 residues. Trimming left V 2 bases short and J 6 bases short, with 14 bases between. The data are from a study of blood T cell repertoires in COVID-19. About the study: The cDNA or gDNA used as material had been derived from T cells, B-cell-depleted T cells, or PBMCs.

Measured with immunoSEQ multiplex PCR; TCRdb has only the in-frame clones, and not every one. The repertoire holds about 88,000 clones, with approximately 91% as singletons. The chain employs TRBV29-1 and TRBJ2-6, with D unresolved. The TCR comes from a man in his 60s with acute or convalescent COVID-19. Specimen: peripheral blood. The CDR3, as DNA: TGCAGCGTTGAAATTGGCCTGCATGCGGCCAACGTCCTGACTTTC. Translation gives CSVEIGLHAANVLTF. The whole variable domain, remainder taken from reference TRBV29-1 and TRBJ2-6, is SAVISQKPSRDICQRGTSLTIQCQVDSQVTMMFWYRQQPGQSLTLIATANQGSEATYESGFVIDKFPISRPNLTFSTLTVSNMSPEDSSIYLCSVEIGLHAANVLTFGAGSRLTVL.